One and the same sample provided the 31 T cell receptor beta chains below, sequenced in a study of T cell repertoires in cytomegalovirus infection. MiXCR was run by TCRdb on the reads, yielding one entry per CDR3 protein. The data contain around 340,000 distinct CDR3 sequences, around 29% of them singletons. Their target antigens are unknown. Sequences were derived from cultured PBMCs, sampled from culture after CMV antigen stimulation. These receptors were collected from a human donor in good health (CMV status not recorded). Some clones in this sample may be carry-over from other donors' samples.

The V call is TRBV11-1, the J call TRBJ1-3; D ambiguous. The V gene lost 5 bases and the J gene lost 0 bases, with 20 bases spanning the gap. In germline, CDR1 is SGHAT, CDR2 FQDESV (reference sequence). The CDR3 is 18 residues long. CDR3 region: CASSAPPGQPSSGNTIYF. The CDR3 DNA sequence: TGTGCCAGCAGCGCGCCCCCAGGCCAGCCGAGCTCTGGAAACACCATATATTTT.

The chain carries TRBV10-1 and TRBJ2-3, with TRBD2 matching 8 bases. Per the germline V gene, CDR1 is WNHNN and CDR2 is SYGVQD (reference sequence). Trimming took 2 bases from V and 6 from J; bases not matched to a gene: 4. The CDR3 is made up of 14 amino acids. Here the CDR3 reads CASSERLALDTQYF. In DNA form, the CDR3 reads TGCGCCAGCAGTGAGAGACTAGCGCTTGATACGCAGTATTTT.

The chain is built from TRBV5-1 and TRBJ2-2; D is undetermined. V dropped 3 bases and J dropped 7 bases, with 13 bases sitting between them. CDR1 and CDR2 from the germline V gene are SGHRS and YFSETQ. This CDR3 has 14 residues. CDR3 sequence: CASSSQVTGGELFF. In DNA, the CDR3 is TGCGCCAGCAGCTCCCAGGTTACTGGCGGGGAGCTGTTTTTT.

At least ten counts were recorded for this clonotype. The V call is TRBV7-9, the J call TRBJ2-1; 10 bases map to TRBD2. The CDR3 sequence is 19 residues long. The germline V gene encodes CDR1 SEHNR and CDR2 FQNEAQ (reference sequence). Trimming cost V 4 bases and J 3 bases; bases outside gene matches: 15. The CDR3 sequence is CASSSGTSEYTTFYNEQFF. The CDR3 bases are TGTGCCAGCAGCTCCGGGACTAGCGAGTACACGACCTTCTACAATGAGCAGTTCTTC. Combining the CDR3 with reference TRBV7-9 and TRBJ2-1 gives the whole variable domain DTGVSQNPRHKITKRGQNVTFRCDPISEHNRLYWYRQTLGQGPEFLTYFQNEAQLEKSRLLSDRFSAERPKGSFSTLEIQRTEQGDSAMYLCASSSGTSEYTTFYNEQFFGPGTRLTVL.

The CDR3 DNA reads as TGTGCCAGCAGTTTTCTAGCGGGGGACAACAATGAGCAGTTCTTC. Amino acid sequence: CASSFLAGDNNEQFF. The chain has TRBV7-2 and TRBJ2-1, with 10 bases fitting TRBD2. The CDR3 sequence is 15 residues long. V lost 6 bases to trimming and J lost 5 bases; unmatched junction nucleotides: 7. Germline CDR1 reads SGHTA; CDR2 reads FQGNSA.

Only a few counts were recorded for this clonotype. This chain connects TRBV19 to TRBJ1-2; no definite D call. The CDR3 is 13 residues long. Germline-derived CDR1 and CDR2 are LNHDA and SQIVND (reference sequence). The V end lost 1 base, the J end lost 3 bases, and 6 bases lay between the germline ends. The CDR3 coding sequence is TGTGCCAGTAGTATAGCCACGGACTATGGCTACACCTTC. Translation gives CASSIATDYGYTF. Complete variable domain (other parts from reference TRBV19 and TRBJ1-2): DGGITQSPKYLFRKEGQNVTLSCEQNLNHDAMYWYRQDPGQGLRLIYYSQIVNDFQKGDIAEGYSVSREKKESFPLTVTSAQKNPTAFYLCASSIATDYGYTFGSGTRLTVV.

The CDR3 nucleotides read TGTGCCAGCAGCTTTCGGGACAGTTTCGGGAGCAGCGGGGAGCTGTTTTTT. It is translated as CASSFRDSFGSSGELFF. V gene TRBV7-3 combines with J gene TRBJ2-2, with D possibly TRBD1 on 7 matching bases. CDR1 is SGHTA and CDR2 is FQGTGA in the germline V gene. CDR3 length: 17 residues. The V end was cut by 3 bases, the J end by 7 bases, with 21 bases between.

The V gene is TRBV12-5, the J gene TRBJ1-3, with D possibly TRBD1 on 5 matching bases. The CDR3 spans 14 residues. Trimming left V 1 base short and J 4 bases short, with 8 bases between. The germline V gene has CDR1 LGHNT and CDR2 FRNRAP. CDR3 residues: CASGLGGIGNTIYF. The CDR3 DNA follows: TGTGCTAGTGGTTTGGGGGGGATCGGAAACACCATATATTTT.

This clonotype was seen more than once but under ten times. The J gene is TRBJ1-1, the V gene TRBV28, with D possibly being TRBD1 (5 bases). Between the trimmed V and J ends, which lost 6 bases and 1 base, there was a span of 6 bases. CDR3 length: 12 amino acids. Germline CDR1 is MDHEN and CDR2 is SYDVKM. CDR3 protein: CASSDRNTEAFF. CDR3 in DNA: TGTGCCAGCAGCGACAGGAACACTGAAGCTTTCTTT.

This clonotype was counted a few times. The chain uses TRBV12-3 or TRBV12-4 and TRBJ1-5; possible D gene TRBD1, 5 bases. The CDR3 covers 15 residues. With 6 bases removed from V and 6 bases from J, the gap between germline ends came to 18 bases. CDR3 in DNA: TGTGCCAGCAGCCCGACGGGGCAGGGAGGTCAGCCCCAGCATTTT. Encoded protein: CASSPTGQGGQPQHF.

CDR3 region: CATSRDRLGGSTEKLFF. DNA for the CDR3: TGTGCCACCAGCAGAGATCGGCTGGGGGGGTCTACAGAAAAACTGTTTTTT. The chain joins TRBV15 to TRBJ1-4; D might be TRBD1 (5 bases). The CDR3 loop spans 17 amino acids. V lost 0 bases to trimming and J lost 8 bases, with 19 bases between them. The germline gives CDR1 LNHNV, CDR2 YYDKDF (reference sequence).

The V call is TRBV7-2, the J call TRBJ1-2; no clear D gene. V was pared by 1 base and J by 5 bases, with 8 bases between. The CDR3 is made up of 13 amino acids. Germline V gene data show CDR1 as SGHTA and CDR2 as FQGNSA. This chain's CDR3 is CASSLGPGYGYTF. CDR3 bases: TGTGCCAGCAGCTTAGGTCCCGGGTATGGCTACACCTTC.

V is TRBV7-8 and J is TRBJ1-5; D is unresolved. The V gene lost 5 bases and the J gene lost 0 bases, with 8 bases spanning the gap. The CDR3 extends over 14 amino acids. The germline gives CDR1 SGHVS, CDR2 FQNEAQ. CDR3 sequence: CASSPSRSNQPQHF. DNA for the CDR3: TGTGCCAGCAGCCCCTCACGTAGCAATCAGCCCCAGCATTTT.

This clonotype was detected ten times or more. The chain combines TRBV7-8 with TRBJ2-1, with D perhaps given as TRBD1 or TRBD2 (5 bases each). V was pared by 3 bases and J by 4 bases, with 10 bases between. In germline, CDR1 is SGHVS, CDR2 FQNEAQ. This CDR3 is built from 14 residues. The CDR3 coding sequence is TGTGCCAGCAGCTTGGGGGAGCTTTACAATGAGCAGTTCTTC. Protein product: CASSLGELYNEQFF.

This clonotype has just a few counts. The chain's CDR3 is CSVDPVHSLRATEAFF. The CDR3 nucleotides read TGCAGCGTTGACCCCGTGCACAGTCTCAGAGCCACTGAAGCTTTCTTT. The rearrangement links TRBV29-1 to TRBJ1-1; D is undetermined. This CDR3 has 16 amino acids. The V and J ends lost 3 bases and 4 bases respectively, with 21 bases between them. Germline CDR1 SQVTM, CDR2 ANQGSEA.

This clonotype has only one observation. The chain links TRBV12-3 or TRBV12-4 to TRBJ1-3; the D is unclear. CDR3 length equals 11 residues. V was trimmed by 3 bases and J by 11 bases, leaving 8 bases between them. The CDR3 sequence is CASSLASSIYF. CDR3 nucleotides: TGTGCCAGCAGTTTGGCGTCTTCCATATATTTT.

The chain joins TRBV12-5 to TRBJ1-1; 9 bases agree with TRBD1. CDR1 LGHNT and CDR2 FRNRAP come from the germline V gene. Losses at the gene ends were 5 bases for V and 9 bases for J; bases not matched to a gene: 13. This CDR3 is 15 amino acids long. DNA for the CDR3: TGTGCTAGTGGTGACAATGGACTCGGACAGGGGCAAGCTTTCTTT. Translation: CASGDNGLGQGQAFF.

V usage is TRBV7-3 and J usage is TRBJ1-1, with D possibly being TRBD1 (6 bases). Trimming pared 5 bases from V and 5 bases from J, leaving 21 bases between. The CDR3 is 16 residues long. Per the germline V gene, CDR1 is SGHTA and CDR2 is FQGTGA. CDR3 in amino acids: CASSPSDGRGLTEAFF. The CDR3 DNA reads TGTGCCAGCAGCCCTTCTGACGGTCGGGGGCTAACTGAAGCTTTCTTT.

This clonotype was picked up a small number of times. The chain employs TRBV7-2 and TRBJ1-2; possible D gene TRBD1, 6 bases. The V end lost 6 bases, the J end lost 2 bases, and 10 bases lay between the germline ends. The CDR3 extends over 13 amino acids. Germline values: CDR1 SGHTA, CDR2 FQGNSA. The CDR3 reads CASRDSRNYGYTF. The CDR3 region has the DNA TGTGCCAGCAGGGACAGTCGGAACTATGGCTACACCTTC.

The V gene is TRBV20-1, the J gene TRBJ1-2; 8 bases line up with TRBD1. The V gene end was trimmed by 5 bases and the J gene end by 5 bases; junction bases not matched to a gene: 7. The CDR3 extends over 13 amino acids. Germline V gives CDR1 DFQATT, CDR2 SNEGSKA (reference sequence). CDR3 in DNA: TGCAGTGCTTCTTGGGACAGGAGTTATGGCTACACCTTC. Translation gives CSASWDRSYGYTF.

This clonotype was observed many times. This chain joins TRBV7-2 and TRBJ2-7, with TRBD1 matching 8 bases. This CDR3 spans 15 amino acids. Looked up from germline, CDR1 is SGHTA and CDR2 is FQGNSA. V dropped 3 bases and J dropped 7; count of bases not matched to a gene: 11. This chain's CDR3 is CASSFKGRGHGEQYF. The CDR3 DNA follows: TGTGCCAGCAGCTTTAAGGGCAGGGGGCATGGGGAGCAGTACTTC.

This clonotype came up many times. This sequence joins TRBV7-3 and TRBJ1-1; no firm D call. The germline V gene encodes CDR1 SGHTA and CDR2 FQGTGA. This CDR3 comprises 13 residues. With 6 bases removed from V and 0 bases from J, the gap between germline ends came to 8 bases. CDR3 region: CASSSTVNTEAFF. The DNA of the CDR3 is TGTGCCAGCAGTTCCACAGTGAACACTGAAGCTTTCTTT.

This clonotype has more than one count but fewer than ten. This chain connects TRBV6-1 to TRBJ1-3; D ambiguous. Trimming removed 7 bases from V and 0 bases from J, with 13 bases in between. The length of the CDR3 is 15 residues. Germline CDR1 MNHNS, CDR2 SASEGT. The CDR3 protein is CASIGLGNSGNTIYF. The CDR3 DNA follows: TGTGCCAGCATCGGTCTCGGTAACTCTGGAAACACCATATATTTT.

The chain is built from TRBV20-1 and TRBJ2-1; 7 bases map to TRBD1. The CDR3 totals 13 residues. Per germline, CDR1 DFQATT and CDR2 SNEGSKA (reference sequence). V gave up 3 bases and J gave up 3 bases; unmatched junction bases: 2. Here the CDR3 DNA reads TGCAGTGCTAGGACAGGGTGCTACAATGAGCAGTTCTTC. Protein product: CSARTGCYNEQFF.

The CDR3 bases are TGTGCCAGCAGTTTACCAACAGGGAGGACTAGCAATCAGCCCCAGCATTTT. This sequence encodes CASSLPTGRTSNQPQHF. This chain connects TRBV28 to TRBJ1-5, with a possible D match to TRBD1 (6 bases). This CDR3 comprises 17 residues. Trimming took off 2 bases at V and 0 bases at J, with 14 bases between the two ends. The germline V gene encodes CDR1 MDHEN and CDR2 SYDVKM.

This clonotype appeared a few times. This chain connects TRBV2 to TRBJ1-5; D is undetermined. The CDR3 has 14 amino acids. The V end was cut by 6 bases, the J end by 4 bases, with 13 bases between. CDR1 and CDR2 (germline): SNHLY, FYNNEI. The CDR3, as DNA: TGTGCCAGCAGCGTGGGCCTGTTGAATCAGCCCCAGCATTTT. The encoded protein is CASSVGLLNQPQHF.

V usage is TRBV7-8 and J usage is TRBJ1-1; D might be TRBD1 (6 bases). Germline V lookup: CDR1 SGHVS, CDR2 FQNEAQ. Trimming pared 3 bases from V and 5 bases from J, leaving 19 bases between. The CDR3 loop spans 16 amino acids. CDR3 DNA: TGTGCCAGCAGCTTCGGGACACCAAAAGGGTGGACTGAAGCTTTCTTT. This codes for CASSFGTPKGWTEAFF.

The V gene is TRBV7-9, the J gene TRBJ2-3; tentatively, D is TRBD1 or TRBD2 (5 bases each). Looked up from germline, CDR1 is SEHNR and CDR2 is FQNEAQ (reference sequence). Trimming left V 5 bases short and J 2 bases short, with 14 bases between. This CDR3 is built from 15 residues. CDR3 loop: CASSRGPPPTDTQYF. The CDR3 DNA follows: TGTGCCAGCAGCCGGGGACCGCCGCCCACAGATACGCAGTATTTT.

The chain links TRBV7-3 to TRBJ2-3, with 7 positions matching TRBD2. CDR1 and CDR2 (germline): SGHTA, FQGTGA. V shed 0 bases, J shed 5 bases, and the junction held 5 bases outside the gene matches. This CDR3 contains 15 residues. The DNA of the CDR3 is TGTGCCAGCAGCTTAACGGGGAGGGCCATAGATACGCAGTATTTT. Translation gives CASSLTGRAIDTQYF.

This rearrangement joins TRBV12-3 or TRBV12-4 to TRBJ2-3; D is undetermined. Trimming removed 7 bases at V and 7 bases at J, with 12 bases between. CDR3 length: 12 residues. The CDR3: CASTLGSNTQYF. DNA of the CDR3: TGTGCCAGCACCCTAGGGTCGAATACGCAGTATTTT.

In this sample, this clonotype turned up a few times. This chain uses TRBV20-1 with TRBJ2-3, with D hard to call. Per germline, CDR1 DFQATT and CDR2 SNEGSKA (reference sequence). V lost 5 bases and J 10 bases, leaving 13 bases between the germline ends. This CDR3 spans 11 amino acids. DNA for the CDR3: TGCAGTGCTTCTGACCCCCCGGCGCAGTATTTT. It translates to CSASDPPAQYF.